Presented here are 32 T cell receptor beta chains from one specimen sequenced in a study of low-dose radiotherapy and immunotherapy resistance in tumors. TRAV- and TRBV-specific primers, spanning alpha and beta chains, primed first-strand cDNA. It was with a constant-region primer and a V-primer adapter that TCRs were amplified over roughly 20 PCR cycles. Each CDR3 protein gets one entry after TCRdb re-called the reads with MiXCR. The table includes 65,000 to 85,000 distinct CDR3 sequences, around 17% detected once. Time point defined: after trial treatment. This sample's treatment: LDRT plus nivolumab, ipilimumab, low-dose cyclophosphamide and aspirin (RACIN trial). The sequencing here drew on PBMCs, taken after low-dose radiotherapy plus immunotherapy. All receptors derive from a male donor with prostate cancer.

This clonotype was picked up many times. The chain couples TRBV12-3 or TRBV12-4 to TRBJ1-5; D gene uncertain. The CDR3 contains 14 residues. The V gene lost 5 bases and the J gene lost 0 bases, with 8 bases spanning the gap. CDR3 region: CASSATHSNQPQHF. Written as DNA, the CDR3 is TGTGCCAGCAGTGCCACGCATAGCAATCAGCCCCAGCATTTT.

This clonotype showed up many times. The chain recombines TRBV6-6 with TRBJ2-7, with a tentative D call TRBD1 (5 bases). The germline V gene encodes CDR1 MNHNY and CDR2 SVGAGI (reference sequence). The CDR3 has 14 amino acids. Trimming took off 6 bases at V and 1 base at J, with 13 bases between the two ends. CDR3 sequence reads: CASRGAAASYEQYF. CDR3 nucleotides: TGTGCCAGCAGAGGGGCAGCAGCTTCCTACGAGCAGTACTTC.

This chain joins TRBV27 and TRBJ1-1; 7 bases map to TRBD1. After removal of 6 bases from V and 4 bases from J, the junction contained 14 bases not matched to a gene. This CDR3 is 16 amino acids long. Germline V gene data show CDR1 as MNHEY and CDR2 as SMNVEV (reference sequence). In nucleotides, the CDR3 is TGTGCCAGCAGCAAACCACCGACAGGGCCCCGCACTGAAGCTTTCTTT. Protein sequence: CASSKPPTGPRTEAFF.

About this clonotype itself: Given a much more abundant clone one base away, this may be a read error. The V and J genes are TRBV28 and TRBJ2-5; 13 positions match TRBD2. The CDR3 loop spans 16 amino acids. Trimming at V came to 6 bases and at J to 11 bases, leaving 15 bases not matched to a gene. In germline, CDR1 is MDHEN, CDR2 SYDVKM. The CDR3 reads CASRLGLAGPYNEQYF. The DNA for the CDR3 is TGTGCCAGCAGACTGGGACTAGCGGGGCCCTACAATGAGCAGTACTTC.

Ten or more counts support this clonotype. The chain has TRBV7-9 and TRBJ1-1; D gene ambiguous. CDR1 SEHNR and CDR2 FQNEAQ come from the germline V gene (reference sequence). This CDR3 is 11 amino acids long. Trimming removed 7 bases at V and 1 base at J, with 4 bases between. The CDR3 loop is CASKGNTEAFF. The CDR3 DNA sequence: TGTGCCAGCAAGGGGAACACTGAAGCTTTCTTT. The entire variable domain, with the rest obtained from reference TRBV7-9 and TRBJ1-1, is as follows: DTGVSQNPRHKITKRGQNVTFRCDPISEHNRLYWYRQTLGQGPEFLTYFQNEAQLEKSRLLSDRFSAERPKGSFSTLEIQRTEQGDSAMYLCASKGNTEAFFGQGTRLTVV.

About this clonotype itself: Just one base apart from a much larger clone, this may be a read error. The chain links TRBV7-9 to TRBJ2-7, with D possibly being TRBD1 (5 bases). CDR3 size: 14 residues. Germline CDR1 reads SEHNR; CDR2 reads FQNEAQ (reference sequence). CDR3 nucleotides: TGTGCCGGCAGCTATGACAGTGTAACCTACGAGCAGTACTTC. The encoded protein is CAGSYDSVTYEQYF.

This clonotype was recorded many times. This rearrangement joins TRBV6-6 to TRBJ2-7, with 10 nucleotides matching TRBD1. Germline CDR1 reads MNHNY; CDR2 reads SVGAGI (reference sequence). Germline trimming cut 10 bases from V and 5 bases from J; bases unmatched to any gene: 14. The CDR3 extends over 15 amino acids. CDR3 sequence: CATLGGDRGPHEQYF. Here the CDR3 DNA reads TGTGCCACACTAGGTGGGGACAGGGGTCCCCACGAGCAGTACTTC.

This clonotype showed up many times. The rearrangement uses TRBV7-2 and TRBJ2-4; 12 bases are shared with TRBD2. Germline loops: CDR1 SGHTA, CDR2 FQGNSA. The trim removed 4 bases at V and 6 bases at J, leaving 4 bases unmatched. The CDR3 covers 15 residues. The CDR3 region is CASSSRTSGANIQYF. CDR3 nucleotides: TGTGCCAGCAGCTCCCGGACTAGCGGGGCAAACATTCAGTACTTC.

Worth noting for this clonotype: It is likely a read error: a sequence one base away is far more abundant. This chain joins TRBV5-1 and TRBJ2-7, with D perhaps matching TRBD2 (7 bases). The V and J ends lost 0 bases and 7 bases respectively, with 20 bases between them. The CDR3 runs to 16 residues. Germline loops: CDR1 SGHRS, CDR2 YFSETQ. The CDR3 protein is CASSLEGGLAPNEQYF. CDR3 coding DNA: TGCGCCAGCAGCTTGGAGGGGGGGCTAGCGCCCAATGAGCAGTACTTC.

This clonotype was found many times. J is TRBJ2-4 and V is TRBV2; D is unresolved. The V gene's germline CDR1 is SNHLY and CDR2 FYNNEI. The CDR3 covers 14 residues. The V end lost 1 base, the J end lost 0 bases, and 4 bases lay between the germline ends. The CDR3 sequence: CASSEVLAKNIQYF. In DNA, the CDR3 is TGTGCCAGCAGTGAAGTGTTAGCCAAAAACATTCAGTACTTC.

This clonotype was observed at least ten times. The chain couples TRBV28 to TRBJ2-3; 7 nucleotides agree with TRBD1. The CDR3 is 15 residues long. J gave up 3 bases and V 4 bases, and 7 bases lay outside the gene matches. Germline CDR1 MDHEN, CDR2 SYDVKM. CDR3: CASSWSGTATDTQYF. CDR3 bases: TGTGCCAGCAGTTGGTCCGGGACAGCGACAGATACGCAGTATTTT.

This clonotype was counted ten times or more. The J gene is TRBJ2-7, the V gene TRBV4-1; D may match TRBD1 or TRBD2 (5 bases each). V lost 1 base and J 4 bases, leaving 11 bases between the germline ends. CDR3 length equals 14 residues. Germline lookup yields CDR1 MGHRA and CDR2 YSYEKL. The CDR3 is CASSQARGPYEQYF. The DNA of the CDR3 is TGCGCCAGCAGCCAAGCCCGGGGACCATACGAGCAGTACTTC.

This clonotype was seen ten or more times. The genes are TRBV27 and TRBJ2-3; 8 bases map to TRBD1. Germline-derived CDR1 and CDR2 are MNHEY and SMNVEV (reference sequence). The CDR3 length is 13 residues. Germline trimming cut 8 bases from V and 1 base from J; bases unmatched to any gene: 2. The CDR3 region has the DNA TGTGCCAGCCGGACAGGGCGCACAGATACGCAGTATTTT. Protein sequence: CASRTGRTDTQYF.

Turning to this clonotype: A far bigger clonotype differs at one base, so this is likely a read error. The rearrangement uses TRBV4-3 and TRBJ2-2; a weak D match, TRBD2 (5 bases). The CDR3 is made up of 15 amino acids. Germline CDR1 LGHNA, CDR2 YSLEER. In DNA, the CDR3 is TGCGCCAGCAGCCAAGTGGCCGGGGTTCCCGGGGAGCCGTTTTTT. Translating it yields CASSQVAGVPGEPFF.

This clonotype was counted ten times or more. The V gene is TRBV28, the J gene TRBJ2-3; no firm D call. In germline, CDR1 is MDHEN, CDR2 SYDVKM. V lost 2 bases and J 5 bases, leaving 2 bases between the germline ends. This CDR3 spans 11 amino acids. The CDR3 here is CASSLKDTQYF. The DNA for the CDR3 is TGTGCCAGCAGTTTAAAAGATACGCAGTATTTT. Using reference TRBV28 and TRBJ2-3 for the parts outside the CDR3, the full variable domain is DVKVTQSSRYLVKRTGEKVFLECVQDMDHENMFWYRQDPGLGLRLIYFSYDVKMKEKGDIPEGYSVSREKKERFSLILESASTNQTSMYLCASSLKDTQYFGPGTRLTVL.

This clonotype was seen ten or more times. V usage is TRBV6-2 or TRBV6-3 and J usage is TRBJ1-1; tentative D call: TRBD1 (6 bases). The V gene's germline CDR1 is MNHEY and CDR2 SVGEGT. Between the trimmed V and J ends, which lost 5 bases and 0 bases, there was a span of 13 bases. The CDR3 totals 15 residues. CDR3 sequence: CASSADRSMNTEAFF. The CDR3 DNA follows: TGTGCCAGCAGTGCCGACAGGAGTATGAACACTGAAGCTTTCTTT.

Ten or more counts support this clonotype. DNA of the CDR3: TGTGCCAGCAGCTTTCTCACAGGGGATCAGCCCCAGCATTTT. Translated: CASSFLTGDQPQHF. The chain is built from TRBV7-2 and TRBJ1-5, with TRBD1 identical over 7 bases. The junction had 4 bases not matched to a gene; V was cut back by 3 bases and J by 5 bases. CDR1 is SGHTA and CDR2 is FQGNSA in the germline V gene. The CDR3 is 14 residues long.

This clonotype was seen ten or more times. The CDR3 nucleotides read TGTGCCAGCAGCTTAACTAGCGGGAGCTCAAATGAGCAGTTCTTC. Protein: CASSLTSGSSNEQFF. This chain joins TRBV7-3 and TRBJ2-1; 9 positions match TRBD2. The CDR3 loop spans 15 amino acids. The V gene's germline CDR1 is SGHTA and CDR2 FQGTGA. The junction had 4 bases not matched to a gene; V was cut back by 0 bases and J by 7 bases.

By share, this clonotype counts as medium-sized. The CDR3: CASTEPSGSYEQYF. In DNA form, the CDR3 reads TGTGCCAGCACCGAACCTAGCGGGTCCTACGAGCAGTACTTC. The rearrangement joins TRBV28 to TRBJ2-7, with 8 positions matching TRBD2. Germline CDR1 MDHEN, CDR2 SYDVKM. The ends lost 7 bases at V and 1 base at J; junction bases unmatched: 6. The CDR3 has 14 amino acids.

This clonotype was seen ten or more times. V is TRBV6-2 or TRBV6-3 and J is TRBJ2-7, with 12 bases aligning to TRBD1. The CDR3 loop spans 15 amino acids. CDR1 is MNHEY, CDR2 SVGEGT, per germline. The V and J ends lost 3 bases and 7 bases, in that order; junction bases with no gene match: 7. The CDR3, as DNA: TGTGCCAGCAGTTATGGGACAGGGGGCAGGGGGGAGCAGTACTTC. The encoded protein is CASSYGTGGRGEQYF.

This rearrangement joins TRBV19 to TRBJ2-5, with a possible D match to TRBD2 (6 bases). Germline CDR1 reads LNHDA; CDR2 reads SQIVND (reference sequence). V lost 9 bases and J lost 6, with 11 bases in between. The CDR3 runs 11 residues. CDR3 amino acids: CASVRGKTQYF. Written as DNA, the CDR3 is TGTGCCAGCGTCCGGGGGAAGACCCAGTACTTC.

Turning to this clonotype: A far larger clone differs by one base, so this is likely a read error. V and J are TRBV14 and TRBJ2-1; the D gene is possibly TRBD2 (5 bases). V was pared by 4 bases and J by 10 bases, with 14 bases between. The CDR3 contains 13 residues. CDR1 is SGHDN and CDR2 is FVKESK in the germline V gene. The CDR3 spells CASSRGFIGEQFF. The CDR3 DNA is TGTGCCAGCAGCCGAGGGTTTATCGGCGAGCAGTTCTTC.

This clonotype has a handful of counts. The CDR3 bases are TGCAGTGCTAGAGGTTCCGGGAATGAGCAGTTCTTC. This gives the protein CSARGSGNEQFF. This rearrangement joins TRBV20-1 to TRBJ2-1; D unresolved. The germline V and J ends were trimmed by 1 base and 7 bases, with 8 bases remaining between them. This CDR3 spans 12 amino acids. CDR1 is DFQATT and CDR2 is SNEGSKA in the germline V gene (reference sequence).

This clonotype has at least ten counts. This chain connects TRBV20-1 to TRBJ2-6; unclear D gene. Germline CDR1 is DFQATT and CDR2 is SNEGSKA (reference sequence). The CDR3 extends over 15 amino acids. Trimming removed 5 bases at V and 0 bases at J, with 11 bases between. In nucleotides, the CDR3 is TGCAGTGCTGTGGACGTAAGCTCTGGGGCCAACGTCCTGACTTTC. It yields the protein CSAVDVSSGANVLTF.

This clonotype has ten or more counts. The rearrangement joins TRBV28 to TRBJ2-7, with D possibly being TRBD2 (6 bases). This CDR3 has 14 residues. V was shortened by 6 bases and J by 5 bases, with 17 bases between the two germline ends. The germline V gene encodes CDR1 MDHEN and CDR2 SYDVKM. The CDR3 sequence is CASRARETAHEQYF. For the CDR3, the DNA is TGTGCCAGCAGAGCCCGGGAGACTGCCCACGAGCAGTACTTC.

The table lists this clonotype with many counts. The rearrangement links TRBV7-2 to TRBJ2-7; tentatively, D is TRBD1 or TRBD2 (5 bases each). This CDR3 has 14 amino acids. Germline CDR1 is SGHTA and CDR2 is FQGNSA. Trimming took off 7 bases at V and 2 bases at J, with 15 bases between the two ends. CDR3 in DNA: TGTGCCAGCAACCTCGGGGACGGCCCCTACGAGCAGTACTTC. Its translation is CASNLGDGPYEQYF. The full variable domain, its missing parts supplied by reference TRBV7-2 and TRBJ2-7, is GAGVSQSPSNKVTEKGKDVELRCDPISGHTALYWYRQSLGQGLEFLIYFQGNSAPDKSGLPSDRFSAERTGGSVSTLTIQRTQQEDSAVYLCASNLGDGPYEQYFGPGTRLTVT.

This chain's CDR3 is CASTTGAVGNEQYF. CDR3 nucleotide sequence: TGCGCCAGCACCACAGGGGCGGTTGGGAACGAGCAGTACTTC. This rearrangement joins TRBV5-1 to TRBJ2-7; TRBD1 matches at 7 bases. The germline CDR1 and CDR2 sequences are SGHRS and YFSETQ. The V gene end was trimmed by 6 bases and the J gene end by 5 bases; junction bases not matched to a gene: 11. The CDR3 sequence is 14 residues long.

This chain connects TRBV11-1 to TRBJ2-7; TRBD2 agrees at 8 bases. CDR1 is SGHAT, CDR2 FQDESV, per germline (reference sequence). The CDR3 totals 14 residues. J gave up 6 bases and V 8 bases, and 12 bases lay outside the gene matches. CDR3 bases: TGTGCCAGCGGTAGCGGGACCTCTTCCACCGAGCAGTACTTC. Translating gives CASGSGTSSTEQYF.

At least ten counts were recorded for this clonotype. This chain links TRBV7-2 with TRBJ2-2; 7 positions match TRBD1. In germline, CDR1 is SGHTA, CDR2 FQGNSA. V shed 5 bases, J shed 2 bases, and the junction held 8 bases outside the gene matches. There are 16 residues in the CDR3. The CDR3 spells CASSAMDRTNTGELFF. In nucleotides, the CDR3 is TGTGCCAGCAGCGCCATGGACAGGACTAACACCGGGGAGCTGTTTTTT.

This clonotype was recorded many times. The V call is TRBV9, the J call TRBJ2-3; D is undetermined. CDR3 length: 16 amino acids. Germline V gene lookup returns CDR1 SGDLS and CDR2 YYNGEE. With 2 bases removed from V and 5 bases from J, the gap between germline ends came to 18 bases. The CDR3: CASSVSPLPSQDTQYF. The CDR3, as DNA: TGTGCCAGCAGCGTCTCCCCCCTTCCTTCCCAAGATACGCAGTATTTT.

With respect to this clonotype: Just one base apart from a much larger clone, this may be a read error. The chain has TRBV28 and TRBJ2-1; 8 bases fit TRBD2. Germline trimming cut 5 bases from V and 6 bases from J; bases unmatched to any gene: 9. Germline lookup yields CDR1 MDHEN and CDR2 SYDVKM. The CDR3 covers 15 residues. Here the CDR3 reads CASSSSGLAGNEQFF. Here the CDR3 DNA reads TGTGCCAGCAGTAGCAGTGGGCTAGCGGGCAATGAGCAGTTCTTC.

This clonotype appeared many times. The chain carries TRBV5-1 and TRBJ1-4, with D possibly matching TRBD1 (5 bases). V shed 0 bases and J shed 1 base, with 10 bases lying between them. This CDR3 region has 16 residues. CDR1 and CDR2 from the germline V gene are SGHRS and YFSETQ. CDR3 region: CASSLAPGLTNEKLFF. The CDR3 region has the DNA TGCGCCAGCAGCTTGGCGCCGGGACTAACTAATGAAAAACTGTTTTTT.